This TCR beta chain was identified in a study of blood T cell repertoires in COVID-19. In the study overall: COVID-19 samples from acute and convalescent phases originated in the United States, Italy and Spain. From T cells, B-cell-depleted T cells, or PBMCs came the material, which was cDNA or gDNA.

This CDR3 is built from 14 residues. Germline V CDR1 and CDR2: MDHEN, SYDVKM. The ends were cut back, 5 bases at V and 0 bases at J, with 10 bases in the middle. As handled by the study authors: Nucleated cell counts were estimated from reference gene primer amplification. Profiling relied on immunoSEQ multiplex PCR, and the TCRdb table lists in-frame clones only, not all of them. V, J and clone size were drawn from that table, and D and trimming were deduced from the DNA. The repertoire holds about 180,000 clones, with around 84% as singletons. This TCR came from a man aged 45-65 years with active or convalescent COVID-19. The V and J genes are TRBV28 and TRBJ1-1, with D unresolved. The sample taken for sequencing was peripheral blood. The DNA for the CDR3 is TGTGCCAGCAGTCCACCAACTATGAACACTGAAGCTTTCTTT. It translates to CASSPPTMNTEAFF.